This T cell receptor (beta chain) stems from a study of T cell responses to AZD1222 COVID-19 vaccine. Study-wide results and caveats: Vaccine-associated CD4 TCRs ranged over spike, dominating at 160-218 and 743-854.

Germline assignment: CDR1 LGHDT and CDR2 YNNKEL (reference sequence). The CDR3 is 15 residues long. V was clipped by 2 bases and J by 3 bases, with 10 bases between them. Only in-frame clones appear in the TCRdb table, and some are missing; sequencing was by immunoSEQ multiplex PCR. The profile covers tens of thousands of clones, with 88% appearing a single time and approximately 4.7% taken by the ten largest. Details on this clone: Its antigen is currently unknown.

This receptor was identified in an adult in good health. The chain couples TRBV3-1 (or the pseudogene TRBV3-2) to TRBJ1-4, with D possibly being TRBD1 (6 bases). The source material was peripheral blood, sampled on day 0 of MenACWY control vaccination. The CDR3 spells CASSQFGQPNEKLFF. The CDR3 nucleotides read TGTGCCAGCAGCCAATTCGGACAGCCTAATGAAAAACTGTTTTTT.